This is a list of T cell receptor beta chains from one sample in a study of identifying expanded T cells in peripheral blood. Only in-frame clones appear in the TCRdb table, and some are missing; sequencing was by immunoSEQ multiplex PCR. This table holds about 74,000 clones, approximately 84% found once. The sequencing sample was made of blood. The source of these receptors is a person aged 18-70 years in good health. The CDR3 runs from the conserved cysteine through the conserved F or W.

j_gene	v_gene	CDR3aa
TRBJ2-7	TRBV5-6	CASSLERLAGRYEQYF
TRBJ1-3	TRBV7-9	CASSTREQGGNTIYF
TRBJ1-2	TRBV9	CASSVSQSGFNYGYTF
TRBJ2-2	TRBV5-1	CASSQGGGRINTGELFF
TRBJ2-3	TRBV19	CASRGTPIGDTQYF
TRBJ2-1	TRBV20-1	CRASHNEQFF
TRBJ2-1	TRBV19	CASSIGREGNEQFF
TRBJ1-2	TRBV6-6	CASSRDRGKDYGYTF
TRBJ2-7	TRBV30	CAWSGAQGSNYEQYF
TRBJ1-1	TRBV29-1	CSVEDDDRGQTVAFF
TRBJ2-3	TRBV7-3	CASRASGRITDTQYF
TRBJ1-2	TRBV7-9	CASSTTVRYTF
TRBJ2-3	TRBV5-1	CASSHGRAGLAGDTQYF
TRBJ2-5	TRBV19	CASSIGDRGQETQYF
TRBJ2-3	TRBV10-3	CAISGLAGGDTQYF
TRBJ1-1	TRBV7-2	CASSLVTGRDTEAFF
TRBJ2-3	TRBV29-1	CSVDGLAGGPSDTQYF
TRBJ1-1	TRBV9	CASSVDGTPPSMNTEAFF
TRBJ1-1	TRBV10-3	CAISGQGVYTEAFF
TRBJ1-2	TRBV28	CASSLSDRDYGYTF
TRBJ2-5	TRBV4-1	CASSLGLSGETQYF
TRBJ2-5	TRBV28	CASSPAGGAGSETQYF
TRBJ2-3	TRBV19	CASSMGLPRAGDAADTQYF
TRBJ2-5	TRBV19	CASSIQLQETQYF
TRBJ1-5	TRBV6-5	CASTRRLNQPQHF
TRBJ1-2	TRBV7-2	CASSLDLQGGGANYGYTF
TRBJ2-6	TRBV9	CASSASADVLTF
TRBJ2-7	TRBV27	CASRTANSYEQYF
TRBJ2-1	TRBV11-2	CASSQTGAGVDEQFF
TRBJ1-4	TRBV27	CASTQTGGHEKLFF
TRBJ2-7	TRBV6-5	CASSYSGRGPAYEQYF
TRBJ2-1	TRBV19	CASSIEASPYNEQFF
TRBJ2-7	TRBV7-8	CASSSRQVYEQYF
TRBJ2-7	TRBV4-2	CASSQAAFGVEQYF